These T cell receptor beta chains were read from a single sample in a study of T cells in Graves' hyperthyroidism and ophthalmopathy. TCRdb independently ran MiXCR on the multiplex PCR reads; one entry per CDR3 protein. The sample has a few hundred thousand distinct CDR3 sequences; around a sixth are singletons. The sequenced sample was blood. These receptor sequences come from a woman in her forties or fifties with Graves' hyperthyroidism. Both conserved end residues are part of each CDR3. D genes are given only for firm matches. Rows may omit the clone size; those that give it use once, few, many or a size class.

d_gene: NA; v_gene: TRBV7-3; abundance: many; j_gene: TRBJ2-3; CDR3aa: CASSYTMTDTQYF; CDR3nt: TGTGCCAGCAGCTACACAATGACAGATACGCAGTATTTT
d_gene: TRBD1; v_gene: TRBV24-1; abundance: many; j_gene: TRBJ1-1; CDR3aa: CATSDSGQAAEAFF; CDR3nt: TGTGCCACCAGTGATTCAGGACAGGCAGCTGAAGCTTTCTTT
d_gene: NA; v_gene: TRBV3-1; abundance: NA; j_gene: TRBJ2-7; CDR3aa: CASSLDPSSYGQYF; CDR3nt: TGTGCCAGCAGCCTGGACCCGAGCTCCTACGGGCAGTACTTC
d_gene: NA; v_gene: TRBV7-2; abundance: many; j_gene: TRBJ2-1; CDR3aa: CASSLDPASYNEQFF; CDR3nt: TGTGCCAGCAGCTTAGATCCAGCCTCCTACAATGAGCAGTTCTTC
d_gene: NA; v_gene: TRBV7-3; abundance: many; j_gene: TRBJ2-1; CDR3aa: CASSLRTPEQFF; CDR3nt: TGTGCCAGCAGCTTAAGAACCCCTGAGCAGTTCTTC
d_gene: NA; v_gene: TRBV28; abundance: NA; j_gene: TRBJ1-6; CDR3aa: CASSFSGRTPLHF; CDR3nt: TGTGCCAGCAGTTTTTCAGGGAGGACACCCCTCCACTTT
d_gene: NA; v_gene: TRBV20-1; abundance: NA; j_gene: TRBJ1-2; CDR3aa: CSASQAESTYGYTF; CDR3nt: TGCAGTGCTAGTCAGGCGGAATCAACCTATGGCTACACCTTC
d_gene: NA; v_gene: TRBV5-1; abundance: NA; j_gene: TRBJ2-7; CDR3aa: CASSPVFGAGIYEQYF; CDR3nt: TGTGCCAGCAGCCCCGTTTTTGGGGCGGGGATTTACGAGCAGTACTTC
d_gene: NA; v_gene: TRBV4-2; abundance: NA; j_gene: TRBJ1-2; CDR3aa: CASSQDIGINYGYTF; CDR3nt: TGTGCCAGCAGCCAAGACATCGGGATAAACTATGGCTACACCTTC
d_gene: NA; v_gene: TRBV6-1; abundance: many; j_gene: TRBJ1-6; CDR3aa: CASRERQGVDHSPLHF; CDR3nt: TGTGCCAGCAGAGAGCGACAAGGGGTAGATCATTCACCCCTCCACTTT